Sequencing of this T cell receptor beta chain was carried out in a study of blood T cell repertoires in COVID-19. Study summary: Sites in the United States, Italy and Spain provided acute and convalescent COVID-19 samples. PBMCs, B-cell-depleted T cells, or T cells were the source of the cDNA or gDNA that made up the material.

Per the original data handling: Amplification with reference gene primers provided the estimates of nucleated cell counts. This table comes from immunoSEQ multiplex PCR, and its TCRdb copy is limited to in-frame clones, with some not included. The V and J calls and clone size were taken over from that table, and D and trimming were inferred from the DNA. This table has tens of thousands of clones, 85% to 90% appearing once. The sequenced sample consisted of peripheral blood. This TCR derives from a man between 60 and 70 years old with active COVID-19.

In DNA, the CDR3 is TGTGCCTCGGGATCAGGGGGAAATTCACCCCTCCACTTT. This codes for CASGSGGNSPLHF. This sequence joins TRBV30 and TRBJ1-6; 7 bases match TRBD1. CDR3 size: 13 residues. With V trimmed by 7 bases and J by 7 bases, 7 bases remained unmatched. In germline, CDR1 is GTSNPN, CDR2 SVGIG (reference sequence).